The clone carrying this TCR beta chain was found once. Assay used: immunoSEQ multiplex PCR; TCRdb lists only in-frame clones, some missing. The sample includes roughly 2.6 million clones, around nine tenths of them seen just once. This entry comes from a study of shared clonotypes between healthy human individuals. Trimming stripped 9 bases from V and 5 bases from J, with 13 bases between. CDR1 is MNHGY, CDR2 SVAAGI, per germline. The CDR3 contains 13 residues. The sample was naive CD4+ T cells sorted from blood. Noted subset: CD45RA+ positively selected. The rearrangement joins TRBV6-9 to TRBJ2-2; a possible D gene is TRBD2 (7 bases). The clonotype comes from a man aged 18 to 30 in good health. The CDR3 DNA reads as TGTGCCAGGGGGGGGGCGAGGACCGGGGAGCTGTTTTTT. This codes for CARGGARTGELFF.